The 26 T cell receptor beta chains presented below share a single source sample, sequenced in a study of T cells after yellow fever vaccination. TCRdb independently ran MiXCR on the 5' RACE reads; one entry per CDR3 protein. The sample contains 68,000 or so distinct CDR3 sequences, 7.4% of which appear only once. The specimen was CD8+ T cells sorted from PBMCs, collected 15 days after the yellow fever booster vaccination. These receptors all stem from a man in his thirties or forties who received the YFV17D yellow fever vaccine.

This clonotype appeared a few times. The rearrangement links TRBV4-3 to TRBJ2-2; 11 nucleotides align to TRBD2. The germline V gene encodes CDR1 LGHNA and CDR2 YSLEER. V dropped 4 bases and J dropped 5; count of bases not matched to a gene: 9. The CDR3 covers 17 residues. DNA of the CDR3: TGCGCCAGCAGCCCTGTCGGGCTAGCGGGAGGAACCGGGGAGCTGTTTTTT. It translates to CASSPVGLAGGTGELFF.

CDR3 in DNA: TGTGCCAGCAGTTTCGGAGGGACAACTGGATCGGAGACCCAGTACTTC. This gives the protein CASSFGGTTGSETQYF. This chain links TRBV28 with TRBJ2-5; D is perhaps TRBD1 or TRBD2 (6 bases each). Germline V gene sequence: CDR1 MDHEN, CDR2 SYDVKM. The length of the CDR3 is 16 residues. The V end was cut by 3 bases, the J end by 5 bases, with 19 bases between.

The sample holds many counts of this clonotype. The chain has TRBV20-1 and TRBJ2-7; TRBD2 matches at 7 bases. CDR1 is DFQATT, CDR2 SNEGSKA, per germline (reference sequence). V trimming: 2 bases; J trimming: 2 bases; junction bases outside the gene matches: 12. This CDR3 is built from 16 residues. This chain's CDR3 is CSARPTTREGTYEQYF. The CDR3 nucleotides are TGCAGTGCTAGACCCACAACTAGGGAGGGTACCTACGAGCAGTACTTC.

This clonotype was seen ten or more times. The chain recombines TRBV21-1 with TRBJ2-5; TRBD1, the table's D call, lacks a check against the DNA. TRBV21-1 is deemed a pseudogene. The CDR3 runs 18 residues. CDR3 amino acids: CASSKKSPQKGARETQYF. Here the CDR3 DNA reads TGTGCCAGCAGCAAAAAGAGCCCCCAAAAGGGGGCGAGGGAGACCCAGTACTTC.

This clonotype was observed at least ten times. The chain uses TRBV11-2 and TRBJ2-1; D tentatively fits TRBD1 or TRBD2 (5 bases each). The CDR3 is 11 amino acids. The germline V gene has CDR1 SGHAT and CDR2 FQNNGV. Trimming shortened V by 4 bases and J by 9 bases, and 7 bases separated the two germline ends. Written as DNA, the CDR3 is TGTGCCAGCAGCTCGGGGCTTGAGCAGTTCTTC. Its translation: CASSSGLEQFF. Together with reference TRBV11-2 and TRBJ2-1, the CDR3 gives the full variable domain: EAGVAQSPRYKIIEKRQSVAFWCNPISGHATLYWYQQILGQGPKLLIQFQNNGVVDDSQLPKDRFSAERLKGVDSTLKIQPAKLEDSAVYLCASSSGLEQFFGPGTRLTVL.

This clonotype was seen at least ten times. The rearrangement links TRBV6-1 to TRBJ2-3; D may be TRBD2 (6 bases). The length of the CDR3 is 15 residues. V gave up 6 bases and J gave up 4 bases, with 17 bases separating them. Germline assignment: CDR1 MNHNS and CDR2 SASEGT. DNA of the CDR3: TGTGCCAGCAGCTCGGAGGCGGGAAGCGCAGATACGCAGTATTTT. It yields the protein CASSSEAGSADTQYF.

This clonotype was detected many times. The chain combines TRBV14 with TRBJ2-4; TRBD1 might be the D (6 bases). V gave up 0 bases and J gave up 6 bases, with 15 bases separating them. The CDR3 extends over 16 amino acids. The germline gives CDR1 SGHDN, CDR2 FVKESK. CDR3 sequence reads: CASSQDPQTGLNIQYF. Written as DNA, the CDR3 is TGTGCCAGCAGCCAAGATCCCCAGACAGGATTAAACATTCAGTACTTC.

There are many counts of this clonotype. Here the CDR3 reads CASSEKASGYTF. The DNA for the CDR3 is TGTGCCAGCAGCGAAAAGGCCTCCGGCTACACCTTC. The chain couples TRBV16 to TRBJ1-2; D not certain. There are 12 residues in the CDR3. The V gene lost 5 bases and the J gene lost 8 bases, with 12 bases spanning the gap. The V gene's germline CDR1 is KGHSY and CDR2 FQNENV.

This clonotype was counted at least ten times. This sequence joins TRBV21-1 and TRBJ2-7; the D call TRBD1 from the table was never checked on the DNA. TRBV21-1 is noted as a pseudogene. The CDR3 covers 16 residues. The CDR3 reads CASSKERLRGPWEQYF. The CDR3 coding sequence is TGTGCCAGCAGCAAAGAGCGTCTGAGGGGGCCATGGGAGCAGTACTTC.

This clonotype was counted ten times or more. This chain connects TRBV20-1 to TRBJ2-7; D remains unclear. Trimming cost V 0 bases and J 4 bases, with 7 bases left between them. The CDR3 runs 12 residues. Germline CDR1 is DFQATT and CDR2 is SNEGSKA (reference sequence). CDR3 in amino acids: CSARDVAYEQYF. DNA of the CDR3: TGCAGTGCTAGAGACGTTGCATACGAGCAGTACTTC.

This clonotype was observed a handful of times. V usage is TRBV7-6 and J usage is TRBJ2-5; 15 positions agree with TRBD2. Trimming cost V 5 bases and J 2 bases; bases outside gene matches: 12. In germline, CDR1 is SGHVS, CDR2 FNYEAQ. The CDR3 covers 19 residues. Here the CDR3 reads CASSLTHGLAGGPQETQYF. CDR3 DNA sequence: TGTGCCAGCAGCCTAACTCACGGACTAGCGGGAGGGCCGCAAGAGACCCAGTACTTC.

The chain has TRBV30 and TRBJ1-5, with 12 positions matching TRBD1. This CDR3 is built from 24 residues. V dropped 2 bases and J dropped 0; count of bases not matched to a gene: 26. Germline V gene sequence: CDR1 GTSNPN, CDR2 SVGIG (reference sequence). The CDR3 sequence is CAWSTPGQGALIPILAYSNQPQHF. The CDR3 DNA is TGTGCCTGGAGTACACCGGGACAGGGGGCATTAATACCCATCCTTGCATATAGCAATCAGCCCCAGCATTTT.

This clonotype has a count of ten or more. This sequence joins TRBV7-6 and TRBJ2-7; tentatively, D is TRBD1 or TRBD2 (5 bases each). This CDR3 has 17 amino acids. Germline CDR1 and CDR2: SGHVS and FNYEAQ. Trimming took off 2 bases at V and 0 bases at J, with 17 bases between the two ends. CDR3 protein: CASSLLDEGPSSYEQYF. In DNA, the CDR3 is TGTGCCAGCAGCTTACTAGACGAGGGACCGAGCTCCTACGAGCAGTACTTC.

This clonotype has a count of ten or more. J is TRBJ1-2 and V is TRBV24-1, with D possibly TRBD1 on 5 matching bases. V was pared by 7 bases and J by 6 bases, with 17 bases between. This CDR3 region has 14 residues. The germline gives CDR1 KGHDR, CDR2 SFDVKD. CDR3 in DNA: TGTGCCACCAGGGGAAATTGGGACGGAGATGGCTACACCTTC. This codes for CATRGNWDGDGYTF.

This clonotype appeared many times. This rearrangement joins TRBV4-3 to TRBJ2-2; D ambiguous. The CDR3 covers 15 residues. Trimming stripped 3 bases from V and 5 bases from J, with 13 bases between. From germline, CDR1 is LGHNA and CDR2 YSLEER. CDR3 region: CASSHLGERTGELFF. CDR3 nucleotides: TGCGCCAGCAGCCACCTAGGAGAAAGAACCGGGGAGCTGTTTTTT.

This clonotype was found many times. This rearrangement joins TRBV11-1 to TRBJ2-5; the D is unclear. The CDR3 consists of 13 residues. Trimming took 6 bases from V and 1 from J, leaving 9 bases between them. In germline, CDR1 is SGHAT, CDR2 FQDESV (reference sequence). The CDR3 is CASSLTTQETQYF. DNA for the CDR3: TGTGCCAGCAGTCTTACTACCCAAGAGACCCAGTACTTC.

This clonotype was seen repeatedly, ten times or more. A read error may produce the germline difference seen at one junction end. V is TRBV7-7 and J is TRBJ2-7; D not certain. This CDR3 has 15 amino acids. The germline V gene encodes CDR1 SSHAT and CDR2 FNYEAQ (reference sequence). The CDR3 loop reads CASSDLSHSSYEQYF. For the CDR3, the DNA is TGTGCTAGCAGCGATTTGTCACACAGCTCCTACGAGCAGTACTTC.

This clonotype has ten or more counts. The chain couples TRBV13 to TRBJ1-2, with 8 nucleotides matching TRBD1. J gave up 2 bases and V 4 bases, and 6 bases lay outside the gene matches. The CDR3 is made up of 15 amino acids. The germline CDR1 and CDR2 sequences are PRHDT and FYEKMQ (reference sequence). CDR3 residues: CASSSGTGTNYGYTF. The CDR3 DNA is TGTGCCAGCAGCTCAGGGACAGGAACGAACTATGGCTACACCTTC. The whole variable domain, remainder taken from reference TRBV13 and TRBJ1-2, is AAGVIQSPRHLIKEKRETATLKCYPIPRHDTVYWYQQGPGQDPQFLISFYEKMQSDKGSIPDRFSAQQFSDYHSELNMSSLELGDSALYFCASSSGTGTNYGYTFGSGTRLTVV.

This clonotype has a count of ten or more. The chain combines TRBV4-3 with TRBJ2-1, with 12 positions matching TRBD2. This CDR3 spans 17 amino acids. Germline loops: CDR1 LGHNA, CDR2 YSLEER. V lost 0 bases and J lost 9; bases outside the gene matches: 9. The CDR3 nucleotides read TGCGCCAGCAGCCAAGAAGACCTAGCGGGAGGGCCTATTGAGCAGTTCTTC. This translates into CASSQEDLAGGPIEQFF.

In its sample, this clonotype was seen a few times. V is TRBV11-2 and J is TRBJ2-7; TRBD2 aligns across 8 bases. The germline gives CDR1 SGHAT, CDR2 FQNNGV. CDR3 length: 15 amino acids. V shed 5 bases and J 3 bases; nucleotides not matched to a gene: 9. CDR3 in amino acids: CASSPSSGPYYEQYF. DNA of the CDR3: TGTGCCAGCAGCCCCTCTAGCGGGCCATACTACGAGCAGTACTTC.

This clonotype was seen many times. This chain connects TRBV12-3 or TRBV12-4 to TRBJ2-7, with D tentatively TRBD2 (6 bases). The length of the CDR3 is 14 residues. V was shortened by 8 bases and J by 5 bases, with 19 bases between the two germline ends. CDR3 sequence reads: CASGAGRPRDEQYF. CDR3 DNA sequence: TGTGCCAGCGGTGCGGGACGGCCCAGGGACGAGCAGTACTTC.

Ten or more counts support this clonotype. V gene TRBV4-3 combines with J gene TRBJ2-7; D gene uncertain. Per germline, CDR1 LGHNA and CDR2 YSLEER. Trimming pared 3 bases from V and 2 bases from J, leaving 8 bases between. The CDR3 runs 13 residues. The DNA for the CDR3 is TGCGCCAGCAGCCACCGCGGAGCCTACGAGCAGTACTTC. Amino acids: CASSHRGAYEQYF.

The table lists this clonotype with many counts. The chain uses TRBV12-3 or TRBV12-4 and TRBJ1-5; D is unresolved. The CDR3 runs to 14 residues. Trimming shortened V by 1 base and J by 3 bases, and 7 bases separated the two germline ends. The chain's CDR3 is CASSLGSLNQPQHF. CDR3 in DNA: TGTGCCAGCAGTTTAGGGTCCCTCAATCAGCCCCAGCATTTT.

The chain is built from TRBV11-1 and TRBJ1-3; possibly TRBD1 for D (5 bases). Between the trimmed V and J ends, which lost 4 bases and 2 bases, there was a span of 24 bases. This CDR3 is built from 19 residues. Germline V gives CDR1 SGHAT, CDR2 FQDESV (reference sequence). The CDR3 loop reads CASSSSLLGGAEPGNTIYF. In DNA, the CDR3 is TGTGCCAGCAGCTCATCCCTGCTTGGCGGGGCTGAACCTGGAAACACCATATATTTT.

This clonotype was observed at least ten times. The chain joins TRBV11-2 to TRBJ2-1; 11 nucleotides agree with TRBD2. The trim removed 3 bases at V and 2 bases at J, leaving 3 bases unmatched. The V gene's germline CDR1 is SGHAT and CDR2 FQNNGV. This CDR3 comprises 16 residues. The DNA of the CDR3 is TGTGCCAGCAGCTTCATAGCGGGAGGGCCCTACAATGAGCAGTTCTTC. It is translated as CASSFIAGGPYNEQFF.

This clonotype was counted at least ten times. The CDR3 sequence: CASSRSQGAFTGELFF. DNA for the CDR3: TGTGCCAGCAGTCGTTCACAGGGGGCGTTCACCGGGGAGCTGTTTTTT. The rearrangement uses TRBV4-2 and TRBJ2-2, with 9 nucleotides matching TRBD1. J gave up 4 bases and V 6 bases, and 9 bases lay outside the gene matches. Germline lookup yields CDR1 LGHNA and CDR2 YNFKEQ. This CDR3 region has 16 residues.